What follows are 19 T cell receptor beta chains derived from one specimen sequenced in a study of T cell responses to AZD1222 COVID-19 vaccine. Data came from immunoSEQ multiplex PCR; TCRdb stores just in-frame clones and leaves some out. The sample carries 180,000 or so clones, just over 90% recorded once. Sequencing used peripheral blood, obtained 28 days after the second AZD1222 dose. These receptors all stem from an adult who received the AZD1222 COVID-19 vaccine.

The rearrangement uses TRBV19 and TRBJ2-3; 8 bases line up with TRBD1. With V trimmed by 3 bases and J by 2 bases, 13 bases remained unmatched. This CDR3 is 18 amino acids long. Germline values: CDR1 LNHDA, CDR2 SQIVND (reference sequence). The CDR3 DNA sequence: TGTGCCAGTAGTATTGGATTTGTCAGGGGGCGCGTCACAGATACGCAGTATTTT. As protein: CASSIGFVRGRVTDTQYF.

The V call is TRBV6-5, the J call TRBJ1-4; D is perhaps TRBD1 (6 bases). V was pared by 0 bases and J by 5 bases, with 13 bases between. The CDR3 has 16 residues. The germline V gene encodes CDR1 MNHEY and CDR2 SVGAGI. CDR3 bases: TGTGCCAGCAGTTACTCCCGCAGGGGAAGAAATGAAAAACTGTTTTTT. Protein sequence: CASSYSRRGRNEKLFF.

About this clone: The same CDR3 arises from other DNA sequences in this sample as well. The V and J genes are TRBV29-1 and TRBJ1-2; D is uncertain. The CDR3 runs 12 residues. CDR1 and CDR2 from the germline V gene are SQVTM and ANQGSEA. The V end was cut by 4 bases, the J end by 0 bases, with 6 bases between. This CDR3 is CSVGRSNYGYTF. For the CDR3, the DNA is TGCAGCGTTGGACGCTCTAACTATGGCTACACCTTC.

This clone was observed once. The chain is built from TRBV4-1 and TRBJ2-3; D might be TRBD1 or TRBD2, each matching 5 bases. The CDR3 contains 18 residues. Trimming took off 3 bases at V and 2 bases at J, with 21 bases between the two ends. Per germline, CDR1 MGHRA and CDR2 YSYEKL. The CDR3 region is CASSHRIGARRSTDTQYF. The CDR3 DNA reads TGCGCCAGCAGCCACCGGATAGGGGCGAGGAGGTCCACAGATACGCAGTATTTT.

This clone was picked up a small number of times. DNA for the CDR3: TGTGCCAGCAGCGTCGGCAGGGCGAGAGCTGAGACCCAGTACTTC. Translating gives CASSVGRARAETQYF. J is TRBJ2-5 and V is TRBV9; weak D call: TRBD1 (5 bases). V lost 2 bases to trimming and J lost 5 bases, with 16 bases between them. Germline CDR1 SGDLS, CDR2 YYNGEE. The CDR3 length is 15 residues.

This clone has only one observation. The gene calls are TRBV9 and TRBJ1-2; 8 nucleotides line up with TRBD1. Per the germline V gene, CDR1 is SGDLS and CDR2 is YYNGEE. V dropped 3 bases and J dropped 4; count of bases not matched to a gene: 8. This CDR3 spans 15 amino acids. CDR3 in amino acids: CASSASRGLGYGYTF. The CDR3 region has the DNA TGTGCCAGCAGCGCCAGCAGGGGGCTGGGCTATGGCTACACCTTC.

The chain carries TRBV19 and TRBJ1-2; no definite D call. The CDR3 consists of 16 residues. The germline V and J ends were trimmed by 3 bases and 7 bases, with 21 bases remaining between them. CDR1 is LNHDA and CDR2 is SQIVND in the germline V gene (reference sequence). CDR3 amino acids: CASSINLLARAGGYTF. The CDR3 DNA reads as TGTGCCAGTAGTATCAACCTGCTCGCGAGGGCCGGTGGCTACACCTTC.

As DNA, the CDR3 is TGTGCCAGCAGCTCCGGACAGGGTGGGACGGCCAACGTCCTGACTTTC. This codes for CASSSGQGGTANVLTF. The chain combines TRBV5-8 with TRBJ2-6, with 8 bases fitting TRBD1. Germline lookup yields CDR1 SGHTS and CDR2 YDEGEE. CDR3 length: 16 residues. The V and J ends lost 3 bases and 6 bases, in that order; junction bases with no gene match: 8.

The chain links TRBV11-2 to TRBJ1-1; tentatively, D is TRBD1 (5 bases). Germline-derived CDR1 and CDR2 are SGHAT and FQNNGV. This CDR3 contains 15 residues. V shed 6 bases and J shed 0 bases, with 14 bases lying between them. CDR3 sequence reads: CASSYQDTMNTEAFF. The CDR3 bases are TGTGCCAGCAGTTATCAGGACACAATGAACACTGAAGCTTTCTTT.

The chain combines TRBV7-2 with TRBJ2-1; 7 bases are a match to TRBD1. This CDR3 is built from 15 residues. Germline trimming cut 5 bases from V and 0 bases from J; bases unmatched to any gene: 4. Germline-derived CDR1 and CDR2 are SGHTA and FQGNSA. The CDR3 loop is CASSPRQGSYNEQFF. CDR3 nucleotide sequence: TGTGCCAGCAGCCCGCGACAGGGCTCCTACAATGAGCAGTTCTTC.

The chain is built from TRBV5-4 and TRBJ2-7; TRBD2 might be the D (6 bases). The V end lost 2 bases, the J end lost 7 bases, and 13 bases lay between the germline ends. This CDR3 contains 13 residues. Germline CDR1 SGHNT, CDR2 YYREEE (reference sequence). The CDR3 is CASSFRENREQYF. The CDR3 region has the DNA TGTGCCAGCAGCTTTCGGGAGAACAGGGAGCAGTACTTC.

The rearrangement uses TRBV29-1 and TRBJ1-5, with D tentatively TRBD1 (5 bases). CDR3 length equals 12 residues. Trimming took 4 bases from V and 6 from J, leaving 10 bases between them. In germline, CDR1 is SQVTM, CDR2 ANQGSEA. This CDR3 reads CSVGQGSQPQHF. CDR3 DNA sequence: TGCAGCGTTGGCCAGGGAAGTCAGCCCCAGCATTTT.

The chain combines TRBV5-1 with TRBJ2-3; D call uncertain. The CDR3 consists of 14 residues. The V end lost 4 bases, the J end lost 1 base, and 10 bases lay between the germline ends. In germline, CDR1 is SGHRS, CDR2 YFSETQ. CDR3 protein: CASSPPHGTDTQYF. The DNA of the CDR3 is TGCGCCAGCAGCCCCCCTCATGGCACAGATACGCAGTATTTT.

This sequence joins TRBV27 and TRBJ2-1, with D possibly TRBD1 on 6 matching bases. The CDR3 sequence is 17 residues long. The V and J ends lost 5 bases and 0 bases respectively, with 17 bases between them. The V gene's germline CDR1 is MNHEY and CDR2 SMNVEV (reference sequence). The CDR3 sequence is CASSRAGVLSSYNEQFF. The CDR3, as DNA: TGTGCCAGCAGTCGAGCAGGGGTGCTAAGCTCCTACAATGAGCAGTTCTTC.

The gene calls are TRBV14 and TRBJ1-5; D gene uncertain. Germline CDR1 and CDR2: SGHDN and FVKESK. Trimming cost V 0 bases and J 4 bases, with 19 bases left between them. The CDR3 runs to 18 residues. CDR3 residues: CASSQEGCWEGGNQPQHF. For the CDR3, the DNA is TGTGCCAGCAGCCAAGAGGGGTGCTGGGAGGGTGGTAATCAGCCCCAGCATTTT.

The gene calls are TRBV29-1 and TRBJ2-7, with a weak D call TRBD1 (6 bases). CDR1 and CDR2 (germline): SQVTM, ANQGSEA. This CDR3 is built from 14 residues. Trimming removed 3 bases at V and 7 bases at J, with 19 bases between. The CDR3: CSVDWGPDGREQYF. Here the CDR3 DNA reads TGCAGCGTTGACTGGGGGCCCGACGGTCGGGAGCAGTACTTC.

The chain employs TRBV5-1 and TRBJ2-2, with TRBD1 as a possible D gene (6 bases). CDR1 and CDR2 (germline): SGHRS, YFSETQ. This CDR3 region has 15 residues. Trimming pared 2 bases from V and 6 bases from J, leaving 14 bases between. CDR3 DNA: TGCGCCAGCAGCTTTAACCGACAGGCGGCCGGGGAGCTGTTTTTT. Translation: CASSFNRQAAGELFF.

This CDR3 reads CAIRSRGYGNTIYF. The DNA of the CDR3 is TGTGCCATCCGGAGCAGGGGGTATGGAAACACCATATATTTT. The chain employs TRBV10-3 and TRBJ1-3; 7 nucleotides align to TRBD1. Germline V gives CDR1 ENHRY, CDR2 SYGVKD. CDR3 length: 14 residues. V shed 8 bases, J shed 3 bases, and the junction held 7 bases outside the gene matches.

The chain joins TRBV5-1 to TRBJ2-5; 10 positions agree with TRBD2. Germline lookup yields CDR1 SGHRS and CDR2 YFSETQ. Trimming cost V 0 bases and J 1 base; bases outside gene matches: 0. The CDR3 is 15 amino acids. The CDR3 region has the DNA TGCGCCAGCAGCTTGGGGACTAGCGGCCAAGAGACCCAGTACTTC. Translating it yields CASSLGTSGQETQYF.